Listed below are T cell receptor beta chains from one sample, sequenced in a study of cytomegalovirus exposure and HLA in healthy donors. The repertoire was sequenced with immunoSEQ multiplex PCR; TCRdb's copy has only in-frame clones and lacks some. Among around 150,000 clones listed, around 90% were seen once. Sequencing used PBMCs. Every receptor here comes from a woman aged 18-29 years in good health and CMV-seropositive. The CDR3 runs from the conserved cysteine through the conserved F or W. The D gene is left open where the match is weak. Clone size is shown for a subset of rows, as once, few, many or a class of expanded clone.

abundance: once; d_gene: TRBD1; v_gene: TRBV7-2; j_gene: TRBJ2-3; CDR3aa: CASSLVSTGSTDTQYF; CDR3nt: TGTGCCAGCAGCTTAGTTTCGACAGGGAGCACAGATACGCAGTATTTT
abundance: .; d_gene: .; v_gene: TRBV5-1; j_gene: TRBJ2-3; CDR3aa: CASSLWGTGAEAASTDTQYF; CDR3nt: TGCGCCAGCAGCTTGTGGGGTACAGGCGCGGAAGCCGCTAGCACAGATACGCAGTATTTT
abundance: .; d_gene: TRBD2; v_gene: TRBV4-1; j_gene: TRBJ2-2; CDR3aa: CASSQVRTSGGMAGELFF; CDR3nt: TGCGCCAGCAGCCAAGTCAGGACTAGCGGGGGGATGGCCGGGGAGCTGTTTTTT
abundance: .; d_gene: TRBD1; v_gene: TRBV6-4; j_gene: TRBJ1-1; CDR3aa: CASSVTGGNTEAFF; CDR3nt: TGTGCCAGCAGTGTGACAGGGGGGAACACTGAAGCTTTCTTT
abundance: once; d_gene: .; v_gene: TRBV4-1; j_gene: TRBJ1-2; CDR3aa: CASSQDYRTYGYTF; CDR3nt: TGCGCCAGCAGCCAAGATTACAGAACCTATGGCTACACCTTC
abundance: .; d_gene: .; v_gene: TRBV5-5; j_gene: TRBJ2-7; CDR3aa: CASSLVLLGASEQYF; CDR3nt: TGTGCCAGCAGCTTGGTTCTTTTGGGGGCTTCCGAGCAGTACTTC
abundance: few; d_gene: TRBD1; v_gene: TRBV30; j_gene: TRBJ1-2; CDR3aa: CAWSVGQDYGYTF; CDR3nt: TGTGCCTGGAGTGTAGGACAGGACTATGGCTACACCTTC
abundance: .; d_gene: TRBD2; v_gene: TRBV7-7; j_gene: TRBJ2-2; CDR3aa: CASSLGTSGGRNTGELFF; CDR3nt: TGTGCCAGCAGCTTAGGGACTAGCGGGGGGAGAAACACCGGGGAGCTGTTTTTT
abundance: .; d_gene: .; v_gene: TRBV7-8; j_gene: TRBJ2-5; CDR3aa: CASSSPQLAQETQYF; CDR3nt: TGTGCCAGCAGCTCACCCCAACTAGCCCAAGAGACCCAGTACTTC
abundance: .; d_gene: .; v_gene: TRBV4-1; j_gene: TRBJ1-4; CDR3aa: CASSQEGVSDEKLFF; CDR3nt: TGCGCCAGCAGCCAAGAAGGGGTTTCCGATGAAAAACTGTTTTTT
abundance: .; d_gene: .; v_gene: TRBV5-1; j_gene: TRBJ1-3; CDR3aa: CASSEGQVSGNTIYF; CDR3nt: TGCGCCAGCAGCGAAGGACAAGTCTCTGGAAACACCATATATTTT
abundance: few; d_gene: .; v_gene: TRBV27; j_gene: TRBJ2-7; CDR3aa: CASSPSPGLLYEQYF; CDR3nt: TGTGCCAGCAGTCCATCCCCGGGACTTCTCTACGAGCAGTACTTC
abundance: .; d_gene: TRBD2; v_gene: TRBV29-1; j_gene: TRBJ2-5; CDR3aa: CSVGGLAGSQETQYF; CDR3nt: TGCAGCGTTGGGGGACTAGCGGGCAGCCAAGAGACCCAGTACTTC
abundance: .; d_gene: TRBD2; v_gene: TRBV7-3; j_gene: TRBJ2-7; CDR3aa: CASSLNVASGYEQYF; CDR3nt: TGTGCCAGCAGCTTAAACGTAGCTAGCGGATACGAGCAGTACTTC
abundance: .; d_gene: .; v_gene: TRBV6-6; j_gene: TRBJ2-7; CDR3aa: CASSYSPASYEQYF; CDR3nt: TGTGCCAGCAGTTACTCGCCGGCTAGCTACGAGCAGTACTTC
abundance: .; d_gene: TRBD2; v_gene: TRBV6-5; j_gene: TRBJ2-5; CDR3aa: CASSYRGVETQYF; CDR3nt: TGTGCCAGCAGTTACCGGGGGGTAGAGACCCAGTACTTC
abundance: .; d_gene: TRBD1; v_gene: TRBV6-1; j_gene: TRBJ1-2; CDR3aa: CASSEGRGRYYGYTF; CDR3nt: TGTGCCAGCAGTGAGGGCAGGGGGCGTTACTATGGCTACACCTTC
abundance: .; d_gene: TRBD1; v_gene: TRBV6-5; j_gene: TRBJ2-5; CDR3aa: CASSGLGQGQETQYF; CDR3nt: TGTGCCAGCAGTGGCCTGGGACAGGGACAAGAGACCCAGTACTTC
abundance: .; d_gene: .; v_gene: TRBV2; j_gene: TRBJ1-5; CDR3aa: CASSEALRVRDFQPQHF; CDR3nt: TGTGCCAGCAGTGAAGCGCTTCGGGTTCGGGATTTTCAGCCCCAGCATTTT
abundance: once; d_gene: .; v_gene: TRBV5-1; j_gene: TRBJ2-3; CDR3aa: CASSITQGWDTDTQYF; CDR3nt: TGCGCCAGCAGCATAACACAGGGATGGGACACAGATACGCAGTATTTT
abundance: .; d_gene: TRBD2; v_gene: TRBV11-2; j_gene: TRBJ2-2; CDR3aa: CASSLGAWTSRVGELFF; CDR3nt: TGTGCCAGCAGCTTAGGCGCCTGGACTAGCCGGGTCGGGGAGCTGTTTTTT
abundance: .; d_gene: .; v_gene: TRBV7-9; j_gene: TRBJ2-3; CDR3aa: CASSLAPGLSTDTQYF; CDR3nt: TGTGCCAGCAGCTTAGCTCCGGGACTCAGCACAGATACGCAGTATTTT
abundance: .; d_gene: TRBD1; v_gene: TRBV28; j_gene: TRBJ1-5; CDR3aa: CASTPTGQPNQPQHF; CDR3nt: TGTGCCAGCACCCCGACAGGGCAACCCAATCAGCCCCAGCATTTT
abundance: .; d_gene: .; v_gene: TRBV5-4; j_gene: TRBJ2-3; CDR3aa: CASSLQGPSTDTQYF; CDR3nt: TGTGCCAGCAGCCTACAGGGCCCAAGCACAGATACGCAGTATTTT
abundance: .; d_gene: .; v_gene: TRBV6-7; j_gene: TRBJ2-7; CDR3aa: CARPPRGLSYEQYF; CDR3nt: TGTGCCAGACCACCGCGGGGGCTCTCCTACGAGCAGTACTTC
abundance: .; d_gene: TRBD1; v_gene: TRBV15; j_gene: TRBJ2-5; CDR3aa: CATSRDQGGRETQYF; CDR3nt: TGTGCCACCAGCAGAGATCAAGGGGGCCGGGAGACCCAGTACTTC
abundance: once; d_gene: TRBD1; v_gene: TRBV27; j_gene: TRBJ1-5; CDR3aa: CASSYRDRQPQHF; CDR3nt: TGTGCCAGCAGTTACCGGGACAGACAGCCCCAGCATTTT
abundance: .; d_gene: TRBD2; v_gene: TRBV4-1; j_gene: TRBJ2-4; CDR3aa: CASSPTGGENIQYF; CDR3nt: TGCGCCAGCAGCCCGACGGGGGGGGAAAACATTCAGTACTTC
abundance: .; d_gene: TRBD1; v_gene: TRBV28; j_gene: TRBJ2-3; CDR3aa: CASSPTGGRFGDTQYF; CDR3nt: TGTGCCAGCAGTCCGACAGGGGGCAGGTTTGGAGATACGCAGTATTTT
abundance: .; d_gene: TRBD2; v_gene: TRBV25-1; j_gene: TRBJ2-3; CDR3aa: CASSDTAGGPSDTQYF; CDR3nt: TGTGCCAGCAGTGATACGGCGGGAGGGCCTTCAGATACGCAGTATTTT
abundance: .; d_gene: .; v_gene: TRBV4-3; j_gene: TRBJ2-1; CDR3aa: CASSPSQRMSFDEQFF; CDR3nt: TGCGCCAGCAGCCCGAGCCAGCGGATGAGTTTCGATGAGCAGTTCTTC
abundance: .; d_gene: .; v_gene: TRBV4-1; j_gene: TRBJ1-2; CDR3aa: CASSQVQGGWYGYTF; CDR3nt: TGCGCCAGCAGCCAAGTCCAGGGCGGTTGGTATGGCTACACCTTC
abundance: .; d_gene: TRBD2; v_gene: TRBV28; j_gene: TRBJ2-1; CDR3aa: CALTPGLAGPGQDYNEQFF; CDR3nt: TGTGCCCTCACACCGGGACTAGCGGGCCCCGGGCAGGACTACAATGAGCAGTTCTTC
abundance: .; d_gene: .; v_gene: TRBV27; j_gene: TRBJ2-7; CDR3aa: CASSLDWTYEQYF; CDR3nt: TGTGCCAGCAGTTTGGACTGGACCTACGAGCAGTACTTC
abundance: .; d_gene: .; v_gene: TRBV4-1; j_gene: TRBJ2-7; CDR3aa: CASSQGSYPYEQYF; CDR3nt: TGCGCCAGCAGCCAAGGAAGCTACCCCTACGAGCAGTACTTC
abundance: .; d_gene: .; v_gene: TRBV10-2; j_gene: TRBJ2-3; CDR3aa: CASRGALTDTQYF; CDR3nt: TGCGCCAGCCGCGGGGCCCTCACAGATACGCAGTATTTT
abundance: once; d_gene: TRBD1; v_gene: TRBV28; j_gene: TRBJ2-7; CDR3aa: CASSWDSSYEQYF; CDR3nt: TGTGCCAGCAGTTGGGACAGCTCCTACGAGCAGTACTTC
abundance: .; d_gene: .; v_gene: TRBV19; j_gene: TRBJ2-2; CDR3aa: CASSIRGVVNTGELFF; CDR3nt: TGTGCCAGTAGTATAAGAGGTGTTGTAAACACCGGGGAGCTGTTTTTT
abundance: .; d_gene: .; v_gene: TRBV20-1; j_gene: TRBJ2-7; CDR3aa: CSARSLYEQYF; CDR3nt: TGCAGTGCTAGGTCATTGTACGAGCAGTACTTC
abundance: few; d_gene: TRBD2; v_gene: TRBV6-5; j_gene: TRBJ2-7; CDR3aa: CASYQREGDEQYF; CDR3nt: TGTGCCAGCTATCAGCGGGAGGGCGACGAGCAGTACTTC
abundance: .; d_gene: .; v_gene: TRBV6-6; j_gene: TRBJ1-5; CDR3aa: CASSYSGGPNQPQHF; CDR3nt: TGTGCCAGCAGTTACTCGGGGGGTCCCAATCAGCCCCAGCATTTT
abundance: .; d_gene: .; v_gene: TRBV4-1; j_gene: TRBJ1-5; CDR3aa: CASSGLPGGNQPQHF; CDR3nt: TGCGCCAGCTCAGGACTGCCCGGGGGCAATCAGCCCCAGCATTTT
abundance: .; d_gene: TRBD2; v_gene: TRBV11-3; j_gene: TRBJ2-1; CDR3aa: CASSLRLAGEEYFF; CDR3nt: TGTGCCAGCAGCCTTAGACTAGCGGGAGAGGAATATTTCTTC
abundance: .; d_gene: TRBD2; v_gene: TRBV11-2; j_gene: TRBJ2-1; CDR3aa: CASSLVGGVQNEQFF; CDR3nt: TGTGCCAGCAGCTTAGTCGGGGGGGTGCAGAATGAGCAGTTCTTC